This T cell receptor beta chain was captured in a study of OX40 agonist ivuxolimab in advanced cancers. Study overall: A history of anti-PD-1, anti-PD-L1 or anti-CTLA-4 therapy was acceptable, and over 30% had some. General study findings and limits: No determination was made of the antigen specificity of the expanded peripheral T cells. Low levels of normalized T-cell clonal expansion also appeared in some nonresponders.

Per germline, CDR1 SGHRS and CDR2 YFSETQ. The CDR3 extends over 15 amino acids. With 0 bases removed from V and 0 bases from J, the gap between germline ends came to 6 bases. Exclusion of a patient followed from autoimmune disease history or systemic immunosuppression. Profiling relied on immunoSEQ multiplex PCR, and the TCRdb table lists in-frame clones only, not all of them. The sample includes some 65,000 clones, around 86% of them seen just once. In regard to this clone: Its antigen remains unidentified.

The chain combines TRBV5-1 with TRBJ2-2; D remains unclear. This receptor was identified in an adult with an advanced solid tumor such as melanoma, head and neck, liver or kidney cancer. The sequencing used CD4+ or CD8+ T cells sorted from blood, collected in a trial of the OX40 agonist ivuxolimab. In DNA form, the CDR3 reads TGCGCCAGCAGCTTGGCAGGAGCGAACACCGGGGAGCTGTTTTTT. This gives the protein CASSLAGANTGELFF.